Below, one T cell receptor beta chain is given with its context. Antigen: not known. The study ran its PCR with 60 Vbeta and 13 Jbeta primers. Some clones are missing from TCRdb's copy, which holds only in-frame ones; the method was immunoSEQ multiplex PCR. The table has approximately 190,000 clones, about four fifths seen once. These data come from a study of cytomegalovirus exposure and HLA in healthy donors. Study-level points and caveats: After further analysis at a later stage, 16,951 TCR beta sequences were associated with HLA alleles at 0.05 false discovery rate. The productive fraction for most TCR beta V segments was about 90% or about 30% in an earlier analysis.

The specimen sequenced was PBMCs. This clonotype was obtained from a man aged 40-55 years in good health and CMV-seropositive.

This CDR3 is CASSLLGGVNTEAFF. CDR3 DNA: TGTGCCAGCAGCTTACTGGGGGGGGTGAACACTGAAGCTTTCTTT. The chain couples TRBV7-3 to TRBJ1-1; D is perhaps TRBD1 (5 bases). The V end was cut by 2 bases, the J end by 0 bases, with 10 bases between. Per the germline V gene, CDR1 is SGHTA and CDR2 is FQGTGA. The CDR3 extends over 15 amino acids.